This TCR beta chain stems from a study of blood T cells in healthy people across ages. A single count supports this clonotype. The second PCR ran about 6 to 12 cycles with a sample-barcoded 5' primer and J-beta primers. TCRdb re-derived calls from the 5' RACE reads in MiXCR, one entry per CDR3 protein. In the table there are some 1.4 million distinct CDR3 sequences, around 39% of which are singletons. Germline CDR1 is KGHSH and CDR2 is LQKENI. Trimming shortened V by 3 bases and J by 1 base, and 12 bases separated the two germline ends. The CDR3 covers 15 residues. Sequenced material: blood. The chain recombines TRBV18 with TRBJ1-1, with unresolved D. The clonotype originates from a woman under 30 in good health. CDR3 sequence reads: CASSPGRVGNTEAFF. DNA of the CDR3: TGTGCCAGCTCACCTGGAAGGGTGGGGAACACTGAAGCTTTCTTT.